This TCR beta chain was captured in a study of somatic mutations in cytotoxic T cells in rheumatoid arthritis. Overall study context: After diagnosis, patient blood (about 30 ml EDTA) was drawn right away, before any treatment was given. Study-wide findings and caveats: Patients with a largest CD8+ clone exceeding 20% of CD8+ cells numbered about an eighth of the roughly 60. Which antigens the expanded CD8+ clones targeted was unknown.

Assay: immunoSEQ multiplex PCR; the TCRdb copy retains only in-frame clones and omits some. Of almost 8,500 clones in the sample, roughly 70% were seen once. Positive selection using magnetic beads isolated the CD4+ and CD8+ cells (purity was checked by flow cytometry). V was pared by 5 bases and J by 3 bases, with 1 base of the junction left unmatched. The CDR3 length is 15 residues. CDR1 is SGHAT, CDR2 FQNNGV, per germline. Remarks on this clone: Its antigen remains unidentified.

Material for sequencing was CD8+ T cells sorted from blood. The receptor was derived from an adult with rheumatoid arthritis. The V gene is TRBV11-2, the J gene TRBJ2-1; TRBD2 aligns across 13 bases. CDR3 protein: CASSRTSGGYNEQFF. The CDR3 DNA reads as TGTGCCAGCAGCCGGACTAGCGGGGGCTACAATGAGCAGTTCTTC.